The subject of this entry is one TCR beta chain. The trim removed 5 bases at V and 3 bases at J, leaving 14 bases unmatched. The CDR3 has 17 residues. This sample is part of a study of technical replicates of blood from a few donors. Assay used: immunoSEQ multiplex PCR; TCRdb lists only in-frame clones, some missing. The data show around 80,000 clones, with around 91% seen just once and about 0.41% held by the top ten. The V gene is TRBV5-3, the J gene TRBJ2-7; 10 bases are a match to TRBD2. TRBV5-3 is classed as an ORF, of uncertain function. The sequence was collected from a human donor in good health. Sequencing input: T cells isolated from PBMCs. This CDR3 reads CARRPGTSERHVYEQYF. CDR3 DNA sequence: TGTGCCAGAAGGCCCGGGACTAGCGAACGGCACGTCTACGAGCAGTACTTC.